What follows are 21 T cell receptor beta chains derived from one specimen sequenced in a study of T-cell memory formation after mild COVID-19. MiXCR, run by TCRdb on the 5' RACE reads, gives a single entry per CDR3 protein. Of a few hundred thousand distinct CDR3 sequences listed, 15% to 20% are singletons. Sequenced sample: PBMCs or a T cell subset sorted from them (not recorded which). All receptors come from a man aged 18 to 29 who had mild COVID-19 (a few samples of this study predate the infection). Cell type and time point are not known.

This clonotype has just a few counts. The J gene is TRBJ2-2, the V gene TRBV5-1; 9 bases agree with TRBD1. Looked up from germline, CDR1 is SGHRS and CDR2 is YFSETQ. V lost 4 bases and J lost 7; bases outside the gene matches: 14. The CDR3 totals 17 residues. As DNA, the CDR3 is TGCGCCAGCAGCATCCGCAACAGGGGGCATTTCATCGGGGAGCTGTTTTTT. Amino acid sequence: CASSIRNRGHFIGELFF.

This clonotype was picked up many times. The chain uses TRBV7-8 and TRBJ2-5; 7 bases align to TRBD2. Germline trimming cut 1 base from V and 5 bases from J; bases unmatched to any gene: 4. Germline CDR1 and CDR2: SGHVS and FQNEAQ. The CDR3 consists of 14 residues. The CDR3 sequence is CASSLVGGMETQYF. The CDR3 DNA reads as TGTGCCAGCAGCTTAGTGGGGGGGATGGAGACCCAGTACTTC.

V gene TRBV11-3 combines with J gene TRBJ1-6, with D possibly being TRBD1 (5 bases). The CDR3 is 15 amino acids. V lost 3 bases and J 7 bases, leaving 13 bases between the germline ends. The germline V gene encodes CDR1 SGHNT and CDR2 YENEEA. The chain's CDR3 is CASSLGDGFNSPLHF. CDR3 bases: TGTGCCAGCAGCTTGGGGGACGGTTTCAATTCACCCCTCCACTTT. The variable domain in full, completed from reference TRBV11-3 and TRBJ1-6, reads EAGVVQSPRYKIIEKKQPVAFWCNPISGHNTLYWYLQNLGQGPELLIRYENEEAVDDSQLPKDRFSAERLKGVDSTLKIQPAELGDSAVYLCASSLGDGFNSPLHFGNGTRLTVT.

This clonotype was seen many times. The chain combines TRBV18 with TRBJ2-7; D ambiguous. V was shortened by 3 bases and J by 5 bases, with 5 bases between the two germline ends. The CDR3 spans 11 residues. Per the germline V gene, CDR1 is KGHSH and CDR2 is LQKENI. CDR3 sequence reads: CASSPLNEQYF. Here the CDR3 DNA reads TGTGCCAGCTCACCCTTGAACGAGCAGTACTTC.

The rearrangement uses TRBV5-1 and TRBJ2-2; 11 bases align to TRBD2. The CDR3 loop spans 16 amino acids. Trimming cost V 1 base and J 4 bases; bases outside gene matches: 3. CDR1 and CDR2 (germline): SGHRS, YFSETQ. The CDR3 loop is CASSLRLAGGTGELFF. CDR3 DNA: TGCGCCAGCAGCTTGAGGCTAGCGGGGGGCACCGGGGAGCTGTTTTTT.

The genes are TRBV4-2 and TRBJ2-1; D is uncertain. CDR3 length equals 14 residues. Trimming removed 0 bases at V and 6 bases at J, with 9 bases between. Germline V CDR1 and CDR2: LGHNA, YNFKEQ. For the CDR3, the DNA is TGTGCCAGCAGCCAAGAAGCAGCCATCAATGAGCAGTTCTTC. This sequence encodes CASSQEAAINEQFF.

There are a few counts of this clonotype. This chain connects TRBV12-3 or TRBV12-4 to TRBJ2-5; TRBD2 matches 7 bases. The CDR3 is made up of 14 amino acids. The ends lost 6 bases at V and 5 bases at J; junction bases unmatched: 9. The CDR3 here is CASRKRGSRETQYF. DNA of the CDR3: TGTGCCAGCAGGAAGCGGGGATCTCGGGAGACCCAGTACTTC.

V is TRBV7-8 and J is TRBJ2-2, with D hard to call. Trimming stripped 2 bases from V and 1 base from J, with 5 bases between. The CDR3 sequence is 14 residues long. CDR1 SGHVS and CDR2 FQNEAQ come from the germline V gene. CDR3: CASSLNWNTGELFF. The DNA of the CDR3 is TGTGCCAGCAGCTTAAACTGGAACACCGGGGAGCTGTTTTTT.

J is TRBJ2-5 and V is TRBV5-1; D is perhaps TRBD1 (6 bases). CDR1 and CDR2 from the germline V gene are SGHRS and YFSETQ. Trimming removed 2 bases at V and 2 bases at J, with 10 bases between. CDR3 length equals 14 residues. CDR3 DNA: TGCGCCAGCAGCTTTCAGGGGTCTCAAGAGACCCAGTACTTC. Residues: CASSFQGSQETQYF. Looking up the rest from reference TRBV5-1 and TRBJ2-5 gives the full variable domain: KAGVTQTPRYLIKTRGQQVTLSCSPISGHRSVSWYQQTPGQGLQFLFEYFSETQRNKGNFPGRFSGRQFSNSRSEMNVSTLELGDSALYLCASSFQGSQETQYFGPGTRLLVL.

This rearrangement joins TRBV7-6 to TRBJ2-7, with D maybe TRBD1 (5 bases). This CDR3 is built from 12 residues. V lost 2 bases, J lost 7 bases, and 9 bases lay in between. Germline V gene sequence: CDR1 SGHVS, CDR2 FNYEAQ. This CDR3 is CASSLTSGEQYF. Written as DNA, the CDR3 is TGTGCCAGCAGCTTAACTTCAGGGGAGCAGTACTTC.

The CDR3 DNA follows: TGCGCCAGCAGCTACACAGGGGGCTGGTACAATGAGCAGTTCTTC. It codes for CASSYTGGWYNEQFF. J is TRBJ2-1 and V is TRBV5-1; 9 bases fit TRBD1. Germline lookup yields CDR1 SGHRS and CDR2 YFSETQ. The CDR3 spans 15 residues. J gave up 4 bases and V 3 bases, and 5 bases lay outside the gene matches.

This clonotype turned up a few times. The rearrangement links TRBV20-1 to TRBJ2-5; TRBD2 matches at 10 bases. This CDR3 contains 14 residues. In germline, CDR1 is DFQATT, CDR2 SNEGSKA (reference sequence). V trimming: 6 bases; J trimming: 7 bases; junction bases outside the gene matches: 11. The CDR3 sequence is CSAPPLAGERTQYF. The DNA for the CDR3 is TGCAGTGCCCCTCCCCTAGCGGGGGAGCGGACCCAGTACTTC.

This clonotype was detected many times. The chain combines TRBV12-3 or TRBV12-4 with TRBJ1-5; D unresolved. V was pared by 1 base and J by 3 bases, with 10 bases between. This CDR3 has 15 amino acids. The CDR3 coding sequence is TGTGCCAGCAGTTTAGGGGGTTCGGTCAATCAGCCCCAGCATTTT. Amino acids: CASSLGGSVNQPQHF.

This clonotype was observed at least ten times. This chain connects TRBV20-1 to TRBJ2-3; D unclear. V lost 3 bases and J 2 bases, leaving 9 bases between the germline ends. The CDR3 sequence is 13 residues long. Germline V gene sequence: CDR1 DFQATT, CDR2 SNEGSKA (reference sequence). CDR3 sequence reads: CSASAVLTDTQYF. DNA for the CDR3: TGCAGTGCTAGCGCCGTCCTCACAGATACGCAGTATTTT.

This clonotype was counted ten times or more. The J gene is TRBJ2-3, the V gene TRBV6-5, with D hard to call. There are 13 residues in the CDR3. Germline loops: CDR1 MNHEY, CDR2 SVGAGI. The V and J ends lost 4 bases and 0 bases respectively, with 5 bases between them. CDR3 region: CASSSPSTDTQYF. CDR3 nucleotide sequence: TGTGCCAGCAGTTCCCCAAGCACAGATACGCAGTATTTT.

This clonotype occurred a few times. The chain has TRBV3-1 and TRBJ1-6; D possibly corresponds to TRBD1 (6 bases). This CDR3 is 12 amino acids long. Germline V gives CDR1 LGHDT, CDR2 YNNKEL (reference sequence). Trimming took off 8 bases at V and 9 bases at J, with 11 bases between the two ends. CDR3 in amino acids: CASQQGSSPLHF. Written as DNA, the CDR3 is TGTGCCAGCCAACAGGGAAGTTCACCCCTCCACTTT.

This clonotype has a count of ten or more. J is TRBJ2-4 and V is TRBV12-3 or TRBV12-4, with D perhaps being TRBD1 or TRBD2 (5 bases each). Deletions cut 2 bases from V and 1 base from J, with 9 bases between. This CDR3 contains 15 residues. CDR3 sequence: CASSLRGPAKNIQYF. CDR3 bases: TGTGCCAGCAGTTTAAGGGGACCGGCCAAAAACATTCAGTACTTC.

This clonotype was counted a few times. As DNA, the CDR3 is TGTGCCACAGGGGGGAACTATGGCTACACCTTC. It is translated as CATGGNYGYTF. The gene calls are TRBV7-2 and TRBJ1-2, with TRBD1 matching over 7 bases. The CDR3 loop spans 11 amino acids. After removal of 10 bases from V and 2 bases from J, the junction contained 1 base not matched to a gene. Germline V gene sequence: CDR1 SGHTA, CDR2 FQGNSA.

The chain employs TRBV9 and TRBJ1-2; a possible D gene is TRBD1 (5 bases). V lost 0 bases to trimming and J lost 6 bases, with 9 bases between them. Germline loops: CDR1 SGDLS, CDR2 YYNGEE. This CDR3 region has 13 residues. The CDR3 coding sequence is TGTGCCAGCAGCGTAGCAGGACAAAATGGCTACACCTTC. Protein: CASSVAGQNGYTF.

This clonotype has more than one count but fewer than ten. The gene calls are TRBV12-3 or TRBV12-4 and TRBJ2-7, with TRBD1 identical over 7 bases. The CDR3 spans 14 residues. Germline trimming cut 8 bases from V and 5 bases from J; bases unmatched to any gene: 12. The CDR3 DNA sequence: TGTGCCAGCGGCGTAAGAGGGGGCAGGAACGAGCAGTACTTC. As protein: CASGVRGGRNEQYF.

This chain uses TRBV9 with TRBJ2-1, with no clear D. Germline lookup yields CDR1 SGDLS and CDR2 YYNGEE. The CDR3 covers 12 residues. With 3 bases removed from V and 7 bases from J, the gap between germline ends came to 8 bases. This CDR3 is CASSAVSNEQFF. CDR3 nucleotide sequence: TGTGCCAGCAGCGCAGTTAGTAATGAGCAGTTCTTC.